The clone carrying this T cell receptor (beta chain) was seen more than once but under ten times. The antigen is undetermined. The source of the sample is a study of CD8+ T cells in alopecia areata. Study findings and constraints: It was lesional scalp, especially alopecia totalis/universalis, that showed higher clonality than normal scalp.

The sequencing template was cDNA reverse transcribed from extracted RNA. TCRdb's table, derived via immunoSEQ multiplex PCR, lists solely in-frame clones and lacks some. The sample holds approximately 99,000 clones, approximately 50% seen once. Peripheral blood, together with lesional scalp punch biopsies, was collected from alopecia areata patients. Germline CDR1 MNHEY, CDR2 SMNVEV (reference sequence). The CDR3 has 14 residues. Germline trimming cut 5 bases from V and 3 bases from J; bases unmatched to any gene: 4. This receptor was obtained from a human donor with alopecia areata. V is TRBV27 and J is TRBJ2-1; 7 bases are shared with TRBD1. Sequencing was performed on NKG2D-low CD8+ T cells sorted from blood. This chain's CDR3 is CASSLRTGYNEQFF. The CDR3 bases are TGTGCCAGCAGTCTCCGGACAGGCTACAATGAGCAGTTCTTC.